This TCR beta chain is from a study of spatial heterogeneity in lung cancer. About the research overall: Averaged across combinations, each unique TCR and UMI pairing appeared more than ten times in raw reads, which were uncorrected.

Trimming took off 3 bases at V and 5 bases at J, with 11 bases between the two ends. The CDR3 is made up of 14 amino acids. Germline V CDR1 and CDR2: KGHDR, SFDVKD. This clonotype came up many times. Time point reported: sample taken at primary tumor resection. Frozen PBMC, nontumor lung or tumor provided whole RNA, which was sequenced unsorted. Donation came from over 60 patients with untreated early-stage non-small cell lung cancer. TCRdb fed the 5' RACE reads into MiXCR, producing one record per CDR3 protein. The table records 11,000 to 15,000 distinct CDR3 sequences, 11% of them present only once. The sequences come from PBMCs, collected at surgery. This rearrangement joins TRBV24-1 to TRBJ2-3; D is uncertain. This receptor was obtained from a female donor with early-stage non-small cell lung cancer. The CDR3 reads CATSDGVPRDTQYF. The CDR3 DNA is TGTGCCACCAGTGATGGAGTACCCCGAGATACGCAGTATTTT.